This TCR beta chain was documented in a study of T cell repertoires in cytomegalovirus infection. Study conclusions and caveats: CMV-specific TCR beta clonotypes restricted by HLA-C dominated the ex vivo response. CMV carriers with the relevant HLA were identified by cumulative public TCR beta family frequency.

This clonotype was found many times. Antigen unknown. Each CDR3 protein gets one entry after TCRdb re-called the reads with MiXCR. The repertoire holds 35,000 to 55,000 distinct CDR3 sequences, with around 21% as singletons. Germline loops: CDR1 MNHNY, CDR2 SVGAGI (reference sequence). The CDR3 extends over 15 amino acids. Trimming stripped 2 bases from V and 2 bases from J, with 10 bases between. The rearrangement joins TRBV6-6 to TRBJ2-1; D is ambiguous. The source is a human donor in good health (CMV status not recorded). Some clones in this sample may be carry-over from other donors' samples. The material was CD8+ T cells from cultured PBMCs, obtained from culture after CMV antigen stimulation. In nucleotides, the CDR3 is TGTGCCAGCAGTTACGAGGACGCGGCCTACAATGAGCAGTTCTTC. This gives the protein CASSYEDAAYNEQFF.